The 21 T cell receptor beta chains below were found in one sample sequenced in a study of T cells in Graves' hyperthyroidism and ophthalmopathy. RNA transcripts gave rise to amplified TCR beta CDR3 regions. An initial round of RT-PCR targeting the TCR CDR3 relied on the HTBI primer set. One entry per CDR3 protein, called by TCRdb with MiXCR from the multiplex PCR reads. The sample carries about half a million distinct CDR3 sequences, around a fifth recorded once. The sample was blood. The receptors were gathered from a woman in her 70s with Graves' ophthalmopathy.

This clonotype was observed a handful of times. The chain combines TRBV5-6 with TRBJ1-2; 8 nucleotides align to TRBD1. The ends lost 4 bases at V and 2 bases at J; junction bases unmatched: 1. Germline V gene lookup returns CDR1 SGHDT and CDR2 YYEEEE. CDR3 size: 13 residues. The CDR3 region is CASSNRGNYGYTF. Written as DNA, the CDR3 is TGTGCCAGCAGCAACAGGGGGAACTATGGCTACACCTTC. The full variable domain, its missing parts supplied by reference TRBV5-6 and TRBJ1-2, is DAGVTQSPTHLIKTRGQQVTLRCSPKSGHDTVSWYQQALGQGPQFIFQYYEEEERQRGNFPDRFSGHQFPNYSSELNVNALLLGDSALYLCASSNRGNYGYTFGSGTRLTVV.

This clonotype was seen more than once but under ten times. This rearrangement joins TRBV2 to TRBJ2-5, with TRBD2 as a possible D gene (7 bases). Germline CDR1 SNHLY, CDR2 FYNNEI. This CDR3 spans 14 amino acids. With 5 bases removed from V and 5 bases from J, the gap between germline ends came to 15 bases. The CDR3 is CASSRTRGGETQYF. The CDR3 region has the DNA TGTGCCAGCAGTCGGACTAGAGGGGGGGAGACCCAGTACTTC.

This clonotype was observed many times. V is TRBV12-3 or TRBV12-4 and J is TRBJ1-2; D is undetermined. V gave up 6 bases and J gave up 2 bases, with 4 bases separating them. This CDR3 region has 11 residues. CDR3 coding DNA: TGTGCCAGCAGAGACAACTATGGCTACACCTTC. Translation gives CASRDNYGYTF.

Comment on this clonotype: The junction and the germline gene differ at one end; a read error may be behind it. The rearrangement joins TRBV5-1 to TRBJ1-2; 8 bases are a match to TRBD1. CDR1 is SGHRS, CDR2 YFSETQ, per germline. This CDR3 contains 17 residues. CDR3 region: CASSPPGQARSAAGYTF. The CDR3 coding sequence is TGTGCCAGCAGCCCACCGGGACAGGCGCGGTCTGCGGCTGGCTACACCTTC.

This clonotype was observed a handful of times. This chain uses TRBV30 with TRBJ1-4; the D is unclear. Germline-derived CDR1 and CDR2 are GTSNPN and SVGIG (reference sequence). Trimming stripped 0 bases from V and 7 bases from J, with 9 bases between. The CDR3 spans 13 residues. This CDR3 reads CAWSVWGSEKLFF. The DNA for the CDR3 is TGTGCCTGGAGTGTATGGGGTTCTGAAAAACTGTTTTTT.

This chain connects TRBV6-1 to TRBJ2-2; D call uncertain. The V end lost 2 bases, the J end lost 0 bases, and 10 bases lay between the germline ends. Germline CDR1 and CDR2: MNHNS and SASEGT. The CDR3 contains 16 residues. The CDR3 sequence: CASSEFTLSNTGELFF. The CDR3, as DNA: TGTGCCAGCAGTGAATTCACTCTTTCGAACACCGGGGAGCTGTTTTTT.

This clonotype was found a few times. The CDR3 region has the DNA TGTGCCAGCAGCCGCTCCGGGACGATGAACACTGAAGCTTTCTTT. Its translation: CASSRSGTMNTEAFF. The rearrangement uses TRBV7-2 and TRBJ1-1, with D possibly matching TRBD1 (5 bases). V was trimmed by 5 bases and J by 0 bases, leaving 13 bases between them. The CDR3 consists of 15 residues. Germline V gives CDR1 SGHTA, CDR2 FQGNSA.

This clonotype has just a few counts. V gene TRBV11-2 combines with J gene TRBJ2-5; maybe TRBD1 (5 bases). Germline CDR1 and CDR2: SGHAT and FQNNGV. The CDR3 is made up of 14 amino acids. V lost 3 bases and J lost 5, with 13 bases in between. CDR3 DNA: TGTGCCAGCAGCTTTTCGTCAGGGTGGGAGACCCAGTACTTC. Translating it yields CASSFSSGWETQYF.

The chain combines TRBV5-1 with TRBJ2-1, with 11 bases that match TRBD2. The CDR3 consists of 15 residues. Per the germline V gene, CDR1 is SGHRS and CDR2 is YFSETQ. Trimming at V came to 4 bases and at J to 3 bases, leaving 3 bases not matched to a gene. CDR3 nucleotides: TGCGCCAGCAGCGCAGGACTAGCGGGCTACAATGAGCAGTTCTTC. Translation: CASSAGLAGYNEQFF. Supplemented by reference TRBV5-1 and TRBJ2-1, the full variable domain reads KAGVTQTPRYLIKTRGQQVTLSCSPISGHRSVSWYQQTPGQGLQFLFEYFSETQRNKGNFPGRFSGRQFSNSRSEMNVSTLELGDSALYLCASSAGLAGYNEQFFGPGTRLTVL.

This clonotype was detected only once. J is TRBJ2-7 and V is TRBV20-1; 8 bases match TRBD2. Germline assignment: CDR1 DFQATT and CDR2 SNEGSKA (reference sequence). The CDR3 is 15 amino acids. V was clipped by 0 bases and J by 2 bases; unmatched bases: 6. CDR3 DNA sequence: TGCAGTGCTAGAGATTCGAGTAGCGGGGCCTACGAGCAGTACTTC. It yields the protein CSARDSSSGAYEQYF.

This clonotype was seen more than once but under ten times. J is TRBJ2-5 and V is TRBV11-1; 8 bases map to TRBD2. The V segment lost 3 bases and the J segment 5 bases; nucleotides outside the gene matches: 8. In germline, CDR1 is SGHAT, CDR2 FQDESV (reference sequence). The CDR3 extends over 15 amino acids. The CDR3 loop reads CASSFLGGRSETQYF. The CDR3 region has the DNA TGTGCCAGCAGCTTCCTCGGCGGGAGGTCGGAGACCCAGTACTTC.

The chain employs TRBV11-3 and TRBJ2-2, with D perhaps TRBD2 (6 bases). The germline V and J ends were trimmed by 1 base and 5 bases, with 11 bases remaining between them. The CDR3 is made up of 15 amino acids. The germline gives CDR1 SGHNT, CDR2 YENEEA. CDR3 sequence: CASSLGVAGTGELFF. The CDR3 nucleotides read TGTGCCAGCAGCTTAGGGGTTGCGGGGACCGGGGAGCTGTTTTTT.

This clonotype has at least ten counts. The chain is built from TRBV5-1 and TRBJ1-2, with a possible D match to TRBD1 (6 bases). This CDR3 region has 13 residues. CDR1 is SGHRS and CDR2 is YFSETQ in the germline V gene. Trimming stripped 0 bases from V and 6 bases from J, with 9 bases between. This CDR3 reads CASSLAGEDGYTF. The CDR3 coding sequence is TGCGCCAGCAGCTTGGCAGGGGAGGATGGCTACACCTTC.

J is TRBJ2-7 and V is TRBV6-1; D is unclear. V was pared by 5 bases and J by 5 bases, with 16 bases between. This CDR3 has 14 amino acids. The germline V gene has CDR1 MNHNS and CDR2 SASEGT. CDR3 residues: CASSQDTNDHEQYF. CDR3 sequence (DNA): TGTGCCAGCAGTCAAGACACCAACGACCACGAGCAGTACTTC.

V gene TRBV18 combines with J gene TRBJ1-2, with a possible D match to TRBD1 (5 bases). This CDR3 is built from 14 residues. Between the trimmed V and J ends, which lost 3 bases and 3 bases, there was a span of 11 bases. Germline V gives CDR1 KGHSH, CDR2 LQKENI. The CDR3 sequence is CASSPAGGDYGYTF. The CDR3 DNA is TGTGCCAGCTCACCCGCGGGGGGGGACTATGGCTACACCTTC. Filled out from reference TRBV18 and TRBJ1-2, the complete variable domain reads NAGVMQNPRHLVRRRGQEARLRCSPMKGHSHVYWYRQLPEEGLKFMVYLQKENIIDESGMPKERFSAEFPKEGPSILRIQQVVRGDSAAYFCASSPAGGDYGYTFGSGTRLTVV.

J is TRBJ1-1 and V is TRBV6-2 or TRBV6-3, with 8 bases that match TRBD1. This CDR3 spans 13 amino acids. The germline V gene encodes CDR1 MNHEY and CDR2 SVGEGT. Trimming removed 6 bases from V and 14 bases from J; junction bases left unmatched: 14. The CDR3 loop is CASSPVGTGPLFF. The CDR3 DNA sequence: TGTGCCAGCAGCCCCGTCGGGACAGGTCCTCTGTTCTTT.

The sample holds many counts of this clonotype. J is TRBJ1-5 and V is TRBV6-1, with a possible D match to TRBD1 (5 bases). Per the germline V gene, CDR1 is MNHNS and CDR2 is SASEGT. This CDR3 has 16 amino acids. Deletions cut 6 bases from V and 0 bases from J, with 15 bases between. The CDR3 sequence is CASSLDSSYSNQPQHF. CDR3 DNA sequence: TGTGCCAGCAGCTTAGACAGTTCTTATAGCAATCAGCCCCAGCATTTT.

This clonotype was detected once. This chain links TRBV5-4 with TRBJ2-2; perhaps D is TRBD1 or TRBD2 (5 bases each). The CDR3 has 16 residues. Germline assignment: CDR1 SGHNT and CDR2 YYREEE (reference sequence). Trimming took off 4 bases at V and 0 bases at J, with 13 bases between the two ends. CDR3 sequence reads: CASSGGRFANTGELFF. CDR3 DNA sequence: TGTGCCAGCAGCGGGGGACGGTTCGCGAACACCGGGGAGCTGTTTTTT.

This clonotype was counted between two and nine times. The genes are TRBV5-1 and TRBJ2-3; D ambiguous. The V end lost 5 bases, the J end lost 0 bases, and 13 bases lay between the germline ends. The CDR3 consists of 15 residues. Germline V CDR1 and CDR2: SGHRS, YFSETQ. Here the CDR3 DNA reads TGCGCCAGCAGACCCGGCGGAATTAGCACAGATACGCAGTATTTT. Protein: CASRPGGISTDTQYF.

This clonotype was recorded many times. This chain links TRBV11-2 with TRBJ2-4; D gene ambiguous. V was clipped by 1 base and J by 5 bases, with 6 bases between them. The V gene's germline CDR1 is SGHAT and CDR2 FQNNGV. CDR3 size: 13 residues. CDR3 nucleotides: TGTGCCAGCAGCTTAGTTGGAGAAAACATTCAGTACTTC. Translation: CASSLVGENIQYF.

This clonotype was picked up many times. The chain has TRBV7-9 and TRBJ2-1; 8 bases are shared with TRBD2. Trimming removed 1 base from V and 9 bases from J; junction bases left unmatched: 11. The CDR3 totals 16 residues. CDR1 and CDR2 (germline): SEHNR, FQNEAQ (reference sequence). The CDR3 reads CASSLEAGGPVGEQFF. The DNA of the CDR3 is TGTGCCAGCAGCTTAGAGGCGGGAGGCCCGGTGGGTGAGCAGTTCTTC.